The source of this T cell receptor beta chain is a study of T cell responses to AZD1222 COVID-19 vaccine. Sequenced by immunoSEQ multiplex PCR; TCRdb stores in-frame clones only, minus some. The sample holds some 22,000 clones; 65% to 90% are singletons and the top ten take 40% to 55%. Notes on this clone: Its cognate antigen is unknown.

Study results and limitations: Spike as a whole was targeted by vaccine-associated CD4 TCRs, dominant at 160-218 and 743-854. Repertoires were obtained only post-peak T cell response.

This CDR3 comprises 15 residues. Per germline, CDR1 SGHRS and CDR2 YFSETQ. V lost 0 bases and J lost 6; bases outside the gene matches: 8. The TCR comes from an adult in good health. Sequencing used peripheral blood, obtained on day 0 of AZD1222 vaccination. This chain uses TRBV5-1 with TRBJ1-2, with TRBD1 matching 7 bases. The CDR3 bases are TGCGCCAGCAGCTTGGGACCCGGACAGGTTGATGGCTACACCTTC. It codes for CASSLGPGQVDGYTF.